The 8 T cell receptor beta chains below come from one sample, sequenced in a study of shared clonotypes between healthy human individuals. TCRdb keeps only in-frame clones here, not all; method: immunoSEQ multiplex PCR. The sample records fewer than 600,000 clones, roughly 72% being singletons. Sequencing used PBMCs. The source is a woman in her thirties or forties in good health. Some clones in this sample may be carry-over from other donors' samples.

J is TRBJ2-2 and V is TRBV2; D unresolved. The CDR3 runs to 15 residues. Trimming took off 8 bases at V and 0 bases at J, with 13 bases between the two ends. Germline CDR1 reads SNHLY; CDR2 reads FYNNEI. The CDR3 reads CASVAGPTNTGELFF. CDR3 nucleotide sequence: TGTGCCAGCGTGGCAGGACCAACGAACACCGGGGAGCTGTTTTTT.

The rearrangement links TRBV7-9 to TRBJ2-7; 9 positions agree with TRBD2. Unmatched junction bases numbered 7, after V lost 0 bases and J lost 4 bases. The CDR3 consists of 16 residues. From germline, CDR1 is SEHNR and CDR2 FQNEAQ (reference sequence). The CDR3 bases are TGTGCCAGCAGCTTAGCACTAGCGGGCAGCAATTACGAGCAGTACTTC. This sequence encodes CASSLALAGSNYEQYF.

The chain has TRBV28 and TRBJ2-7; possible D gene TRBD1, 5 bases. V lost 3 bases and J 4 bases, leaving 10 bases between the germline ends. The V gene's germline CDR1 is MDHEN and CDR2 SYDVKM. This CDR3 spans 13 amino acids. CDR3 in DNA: TGTGCCAGCAGTTTGGGGCGTAGGTACGAGCAGTACTTC. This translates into CASSLGRRYEQYF.

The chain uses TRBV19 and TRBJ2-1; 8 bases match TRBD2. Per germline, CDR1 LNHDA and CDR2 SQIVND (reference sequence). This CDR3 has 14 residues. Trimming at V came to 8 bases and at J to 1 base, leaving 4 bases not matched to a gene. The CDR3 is CASGIAGSYNEQFF. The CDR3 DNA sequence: TGTGCCAGTGGAATAGCGGGGTCCTACAATGAGCAGTTCTTC.

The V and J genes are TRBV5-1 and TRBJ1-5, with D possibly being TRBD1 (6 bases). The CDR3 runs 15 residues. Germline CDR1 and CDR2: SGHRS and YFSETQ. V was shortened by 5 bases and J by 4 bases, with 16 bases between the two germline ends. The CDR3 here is CASRTGTTENQPQHF. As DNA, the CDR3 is TGCGCCAGCAGGACCGGGACAACCGAAAATCAGCCCCAGCATTTT.

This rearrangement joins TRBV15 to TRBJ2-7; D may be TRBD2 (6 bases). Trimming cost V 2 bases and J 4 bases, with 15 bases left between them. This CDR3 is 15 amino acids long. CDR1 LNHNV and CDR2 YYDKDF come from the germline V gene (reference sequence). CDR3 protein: CATSRPSGGVYEQYF. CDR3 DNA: TGTGCCACCAGCAGACCTTCGGGCGGGGTGTACGAGCAGTACTTC.

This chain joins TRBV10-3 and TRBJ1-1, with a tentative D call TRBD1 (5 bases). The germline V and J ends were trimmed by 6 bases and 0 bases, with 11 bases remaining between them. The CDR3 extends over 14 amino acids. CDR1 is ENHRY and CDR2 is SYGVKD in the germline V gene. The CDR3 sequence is CAIRGGGVNTEAFF. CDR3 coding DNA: TGTGCCATCAGGGGAGGAGGGGTGAACACTGAAGCTTTCTTT.

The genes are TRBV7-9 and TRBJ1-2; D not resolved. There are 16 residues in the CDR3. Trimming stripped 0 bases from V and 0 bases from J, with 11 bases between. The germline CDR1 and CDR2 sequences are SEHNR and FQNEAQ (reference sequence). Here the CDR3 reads CASSLALGNTNYGYTF. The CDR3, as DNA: TGTGCCAGCAGCTTAGCGCTAGGGAATACTAACTATGGCTACACCTTC.